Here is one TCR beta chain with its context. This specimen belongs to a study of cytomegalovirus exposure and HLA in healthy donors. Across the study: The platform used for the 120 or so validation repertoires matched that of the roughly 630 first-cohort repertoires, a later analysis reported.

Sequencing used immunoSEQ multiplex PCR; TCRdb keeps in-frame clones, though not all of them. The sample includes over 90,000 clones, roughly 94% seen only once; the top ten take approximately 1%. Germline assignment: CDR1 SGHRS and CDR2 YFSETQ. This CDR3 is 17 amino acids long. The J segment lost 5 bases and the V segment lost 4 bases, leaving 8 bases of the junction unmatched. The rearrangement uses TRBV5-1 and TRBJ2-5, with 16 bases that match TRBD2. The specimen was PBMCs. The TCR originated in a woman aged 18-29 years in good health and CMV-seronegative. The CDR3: CASSLGTSGGALETQYF. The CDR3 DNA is TGCGCCAGCAGCCTGGGGACTAGCGGGGGGGCCCTGGAGACCCAGTACTTC.